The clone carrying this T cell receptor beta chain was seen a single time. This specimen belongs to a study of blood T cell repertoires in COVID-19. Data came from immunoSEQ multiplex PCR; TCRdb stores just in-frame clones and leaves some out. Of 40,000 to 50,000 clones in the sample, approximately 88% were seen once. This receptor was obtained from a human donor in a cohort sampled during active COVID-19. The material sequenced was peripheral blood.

The CDR3 loop reads CASSEGRARQPQHF. Here the CDR3 DNA reads TGTGCCAGCAGTGAAGGCAGGGCGAGACAGCCCCAGCATTTT. The chain is built from TRBV6-1 and TRBJ1-5; D is possibly TRBD1 (5 bases). V lost 1 base, J lost 7 bases, and 11 bases lay in between. This CDR3 is 14 amino acids long. Per the germline V gene, CDR1 is MNHNS and CDR2 is SASEGT.